This record covers a single T cell receptor beta chain. These data originate in a study of blood T cell repertoires in COVID-19. Study-wide background: Two negative PCRs, clearance, or symptom resolution were required of recovered Cohort 3 donors.

The repertoire was sequenced with immunoSEQ multiplex PCR; TCRdb's copy has only in-frame clones and lacks some. The sample holds about 210,000 clones, about nine tenths seen once. Between the trimmed V and J ends, which lost 8 bases and 0 bases, there was a span of 14 bases. The CDR3 consists of 16 residues. CDR1 is LNHDA, CDR2 SQIVND, per germline (reference sequence). Source material: PBMCs or T cells enriched from blood (not recorded which). The V and J genes are TRBV19 and TRBJ1-6; no reliable D call. The TCR comes from a man aged 25-45 years in a cohort exposed to, infected with or recovered from COVID-19 (not recorded which). CDR3 loop: CASQDVIRSYNSPLHF. The CDR3 DNA reads TGTGCCAGTCAGGATGTCATCCGCTCCTATAATTCACCCCTCCACTTT.